This T cell receptor beta chain was recorded in a study of T-cell memory formation after mild COVID-19. Each CDR3 protein is one row after TCRdb ran MiXCR on the 5' RACE reads. The table lists about 450,000 distinct CDR3 sequences, around a quarter of them singletons. The CDR3 is 14 residues long. Germline V gene data show CDR1 as MNHNS and CDR2 as SASEGT. V shed 4 bases, J shed 2 bases, and the junction held 4 bases outside the gene matches. The receptor was derived from an adult woman who had mild COVID-19 (a few samples of this study predate the infection). Cell type and time point are not known. Sequenced: PBMCs or a T cell subset sorted from them (not recorded which). The genes are TRBV6-1 and TRBJ1-2; TRBD1 aligns across 7 bases. The CDR3 region has the DNA TGTGCCAGCAGTGTGGGACAGACAAACTATGGCTACACCTTC. Translation gives CASSVGQTNYGYTF.